These 9 T cell receptor beta chains were sequenced from one sample in a study of cytomegalovirus exposure and HLA in healthy donors. Primers for the PCR totalled 60 Vbeta and 13 Jbeta. Measured with immunoSEQ multiplex PCR; TCRdb has only the in-frame clones, and not every one. The data hold more than 95,000 clones, with 80% to 90% observed a single time. The sequenced sample was PBMCs. These receptors were obtained from a woman aged 40-49 years in good health and CMV-seropositive.

This clone showed up just once. The V call is TRBV6-4, the J call TRBJ2-2, with a possible D match to TRBD1 (6 bases). From germline, CDR1 is MRHNA and CDR2 SNTAGT. This CDR3 contains 15 residues. Trimming removed 5 bases from V and 6 bases from J, with 16 bases in between. CDR3 nucleotides: TGTGCCAGCAGTCCACAGGGCGGGTCACCCGGGGAGCTGTTTTTT. Residues: CASSPQGGSPGELFF.

The V call is TRBV7-2, the J call TRBJ2-5; 15 nucleotides match TRBD2. This CDR3 has 18 amino acids. Losses at the gene ends were 3 bases for V and 5 bases for J; bases not matched to a gene: 10. From germline, CDR1 is SGHTA and CDR2 FQGNSA. The CDR3 region is CASSFGLAGGPGLETQYF. CDR3 coding DNA: TGTGCCAGCAGCTTCGGACTAGCGGGAGGGCCTGGATTGGAGACCCAGTACTTC.

The gene calls are TRBV7-9 and TRBJ2-7; weak D call: TRBD2 (5 bases). V was pared by 5 bases and J by 2 bases, with 25 bases between. CDR3 length: 18 residues. Germline CDR1 is SEHNR and CDR2 is FQNEAQ (reference sequence). DNA for the CDR3: TGTGCCAGCAGCCCCGGGGTAGGGAAGCTAGTCGGCGCCTACGAGCAGTACTTC. It yields the protein CASSPGVGKLVGAYEQYF.

The V call is TRBV11-2, the J call TRBJ2-1; D unresolved. CDR1 SGHAT and CDR2 FQNNGV come from the germline V gene. Deletions cut 5 bases from V and 6 bases from J, with 8 bases between. This CDR3 region has 12 residues. In DNA form, the CDR3 reads TGTGCCAGCAGCCGCCAGGTCAATGAGCAGTTCTTC. Its protein product is CASSRQVNEQFF. Together with reference TRBV11-2 and TRBJ2-1, the CDR3 gives the full variable domain: EAGVAQSPRYKIIEKRQSVAFWCNPISGHATLYWYQQILGQGPKLLIQFQNNGVVDDSQLPKDRFSAERLKGVDSTLKIQPAKLEDSAVYLCASSRQVNEQFFGPGTRLTVL.

This clone was seen a single time. The rearrangement links TRBV2 to TRBJ1-2; 9 nucleotides line up with TRBD1. This CDR3 spans 15 amino acids. Trimming cost V 0 bases and J 5 bases; bases outside gene matches: 4. The germline CDR1 and CDR2 sequences are SNHLY and FYNNEI. CDR3 protein: CASSEAGTGLYGYTF. The CDR3 DNA is TGTGCCAGCAGTGAAGCCGGGACAGGGTTATATGGCTACACCTTC.

The table lists this clone with a few counts. The rearrangement links TRBV21-1 to TRBJ1-1; the table gives TRBD1 as D, unverified against the DNA. TRBV21-1 is shown as a pseudogene. The CDR3 contains 17 residues. This chain's CDR3 is CASSYLQGEGANTEAFF. CDR3 DNA: TGTGCCAGCAGCTACTTACAGGGAGAGGGAGCGAACACTGAAGCTTTCTTT.

The chain combines TRBV15 with TRBJ2-2; perhaps TRBD1 as D (6 bases). This CDR3 is 19 amino acids long. The V gene's germline CDR1 is LNHNV and CDR2 YYDKDF (reference sequence). V was clipped by 2 bases and J by 0 bases, with 19 bases between them. The CDR3 bases are TGTGCCACCAGCAGAAGAGCCGGGACACAGTACGCGAACACCGGGGAGCTGTTTTTT. This gives the protein CATSRRAGTQYANTGELFF.

The chain uses TRBV4-2 and TRBJ2-2, with 8 bases identical to TRBD2. The CDR3 runs to 17 residues. V lost 4 bases, J lost 3 bases, and 10 bases stayed unmatched. The V gene's germline CDR1 is LGHNA and CDR2 YNFKEQ. The CDR3 protein is CASSPRAGEGYTGELFF. CDR3 sequence (DNA): TGTGCCAGCAGCCCTAGAGCGGGAGAAGGTTACACCGGGGAGCTGTTTTTT.

V gene TRBV9 combines with J gene TRBJ1-1; TRBD1 aligns across 7 bases. This CDR3 is 17 amino acids long. Germline CDR1 SGDLS, CDR2 YYNGEE. Trimming took 4 bases from V and 0 from J; bases not matched to a gene: 12. In DNA form, the CDR3 reads TGTGCCAGCAGCAGAGGGGGCACCACGGGGTTGAACACTGAAGCTTTCTTT. Amino acid sequence: CASSRGGTTGLNTEAFF.